The 7 T cell receptor beta chains presented below share a single source sample, sequenced in a study of blood T cell repertoires in COVID-19 (dated by TCRdb to the early 2020s). The protocol used for the library was the immunoSEQ multiplex PCR assay. The source is immuneACCESS, and TCRdb retained only in-frame sequences with V and J called. Part of the clones is not carried over; for the studies checked, unresolved V genes explain less than half of this, and the remainder is unexplained. The sample contains about 70,000 clones, around four fifths of them found a single time. The biggest ten clones account for less than 10% of the sample. The sample comprised peripheral blood. Every receptor here comes from a human donor in a cohort sampled during active COVID-19.

This sequence joins TRBV30 and TRBJ1-5, with 12 bases aligning to TRBD1. Germline CDR1 is GTSNPN and CDR2 is SVGIG (reference sequence). The CDR3 is 14 residues long. V was pared by 3 bases and J by 7 bases, with 4 bases of the junction left unmatched. CDR3 residues: CAWRGTGGAQPQHF. DNA of the CDR3: TGTGCCTGGAGGGGGACAGGGGGCGCCCAGCCCCAGCATTTT.

The gene calls are TRBV7-8 and TRBJ2-3; 9 nucleotides agree with TRBD2. The CDR3 extends over 17 amino acids. The germline V gene has CDR1 SGHVS and CDR2 FQNEAQ. J gave up 2 bases and V 1 base, and 7 bases lay outside the gene matches. The CDR3 sequence: CASSLERLAGHTDTQYF. The CDR3 nucleotides are TGTGCCAGCAGCTTAGAACGCCTAGCGGGGCACACAGATACGCAGTATTTT.

The V and J genes are TRBV5-6 and TRBJ1-1; TRBD1 matches 9 bases. This CDR3 has 16 amino acids. Per the germline V gene, CDR1 is SGHDT and CDR2 is YYEEEE. The ends lost 3 bases at V and 4 bases at J; junction bases unmatched: 10. CDR3: CASSSYRGRFGTEAFF. In nucleotides, the CDR3 is TGTGCCAGCAGCTCCTACAGGGGGCGCTTCGGCACTGAAGCTTTCTTT.

This clone was found a few times. This sequence joins TRBV3-1 (or the pseudogene TRBV3-2) and TRBJ1-5, with D possibly TRBD1 on 6 matching bases. The CDR3 is made up of 15 amino acids. Germline V gene sequence: CDR1 LGHDT, CDR2 YNNKEL (reference sequence). The ends were cut back, 0 bases at V and 7 bases at J, with 13 bases in the middle. CDR3 region: CASSQDTTGQQPQHF. The CDR3 DNA follows: TGTGCCAGCAGCCAAGATACCACAGGGCAGCAGCCCCAGCATTTT.

The rearrangement uses TRBV5-1 and TRBJ2-1; 12 bases map to TRBD2. This CDR3 spans 21 amino acids. Unmatched junction bases numbered 14, after V lost 0 bases and J lost 1 base. CDR1 is SGHRS, CDR2 YFSETQ, per germline. This chain's CDR3 is CASSLALTSGGPEFSYNEQFF. The CDR3 bases are TGCGCCAGCAGCTTGGCCCTTACTAGCGGGGGGCCTGAATTTTCCTACAATGAGCAGTTCTTC. Supplemented by reference TRBV5-1 and TRBJ2-1, the full variable domain reads KAGVTQTPRYLIKTRGQQVTLSCSPISGHRSVSWYQQTPGQGLQFLFEYFSETQRNKGNFPGRFSGRQFSNSRSEMNVSTLELGDSALYLCASSLALTSGGPEFSYNEQFFGPGTRLTVL.

This chain links TRBV5-1 with TRBJ2-7; 8 nucleotides agree with TRBD1. Germline V gene data show CDR1 as SGHRS and CDR2 as YFSETQ. The CDR3 is made up of 15 amino acids. J was trimmed by 0 bases and V by 4 bases; bases with no gene match: 6. In nucleotides, the CDR3 is TGCGCCAGCAGCCGCGGGACAGGTGACTCCTACGAGCAGTACTTC. Translated: CASSRGTGDSYEQYF.

The CDR3 reads CASSVSGGRELSYEQYF. In nucleotides, the CDR3 is TGTGCCAGCAGCGTCAGCGGGGGGCGGGAGCTGTCCTACGAGCAGTACTTC. This rearrangement joins TRBV9 to TRBJ2-7; TRBD2 agrees at 9 bases. CDR1 is SGDLS and CDR2 is YYNGEE in the germline V gene. CDR3 length: 17 amino acids. V was pared by 2 bases and J by 1 base, with 10 bases of the junction left unmatched. Based on the CDR3 plus reference TRBV9 and TRBJ2-7, the full variable domain is DSGVTQTPKHLITATGQRVTLRCSPRSGDLSVYWYQQSLDQGLQFLIQYYNGEERAKGNILERFSAQQFPDLHSELNLSSLELGDSALYFCASSVSGGRELSYEQYFGPGTRLTVT.